This TCR beta chain was recorded in a study of blood T cell repertoires in COVID-19. Turning to the study itself: Both acute and convalescent COVID-19 samples were obtained from the United States, Italy and Spain. T cells, B-cell-depleted T cells, or PBMCs supplied cDNA or gDNA.

The V gene lost 2 bases and the J gene lost 6 bases, with 11 bases spanning the gap. There are 13 residues in the CDR3. CDR1 is SGHRS, CDR2 YFSETQ, per germline. Original processing notes: Amplification with reference gene primers provided the estimates of nucleated cell counts. Assay: immunoSEQ multiplex PCR; the TCRdb copy retains only in-frame clones and omits some. V and J calls and clone size are copied from that table; D and trimming were computed from the DNA. The sample lists a few hundred thousand clones, around 88% seen once, with roughly 1.9% in the top ten. This chain uses TRBV5-1 with TRBJ1-2; no definite D call. Sequenced material: peripheral blood. This clonotype was obtained from a woman younger than 45 who had recovered from COVID-19. The CDR3 bases are TGCGCCAGCAGCTTCACGGGTGAGAATGGCTACACCTTC. This sequence encodes CASSFTGENGYTF.